A selection of T cell receptor beta chains follows, all from one sample in a study of spatial heterogeneity in lung cancer. TCRdb re-called the 5' RACE reads through MiXCR, storing one row per CDR3 protein. Seen here are some 32,000 distinct CDR3 sequences, more than 9% observed once, and the top ten hold about 30%. Sequences were derived from PBMCs, sampled at follow-up. Every receptor here comes from a female donor with early-stage non-small cell lung cancer. Each CDR3 is given with its conserved first and last residue. The D gene is left open where the match is weak. Rows give clone size only sometimes, using once, few, many, or a class for an expanded clone.

D: NA; J: TRBJ2-7; size: NA; V: TRBV7-2; CDR3: CASSPVWGQGSYEQHF; DNA: NA
D: NA; J: TRBJ2-7; size: many; V: TRBV3-1; CDR3: CASSQAAGGRQYF; DNA: TGTGCCAGCAGCCAAGCTGCAGGGGGGAGGCAGTACTTC
D: NA; J: TRBJ1-3; size: NA; V: TRBV5-1; CDR3: CASSLDGLGVGNTIYF; DNA: TGCGCCAGCAGCTTGGACGGCTTAGGCGTAGGAAACACCATATATTTT
D: NA; J: TRBJ2-1; size: NA; V: TRBV4-2; CDR3: CASSSGSSYNEQFF; DNA: TGTGCCAGCAGCTCGGGCAGCTCCTACAATGAGCAGTTCTTC
D: TRBD1; J: TRBJ1-2; size: NA; V: TRBV6-5; CDR3: CASSPQDRGYGYTF; DNA: TGTGCCAGCAGCCCCCAAGACAGGGGGTATGGCTACACCTTC
D: NA; J: TRBJ1-1; size: NA; V: TRBV7-2; CDR3: CASSLGGGMNTEAFF; DNA: TGTGCCAGCAGCTTAGGCGGAGGCATGAACACTGAAGCTTTCTTT
D: TRBD2; J: TRBJ2-1; size: many; V: TRBV5-6; CDR3: CASSPTGIAGDEQFF; DNA: TGTGCCAGCAGCCCTACAGGGATAGCGGGGGATGAGCAGTTCTTC
D: NA; J: TRBJ2-5; size: NA; V: TRBV7-9; CDR3: CASRSAPQETQYF; DNA: TGTGCCAGCAGGTCGGCGCCTCAAGAGACCCAGTACTTC
D: TRBD1; J: TRBJ1-1; size: many; V: TRBV5-6; CDR3: CASTGQPNTEAFF; DNA: TGTGCCAGTACGGGACAGCCGAACACTGAAGCTTTCTTT
D: NA; J: TRBJ2-7; size: few; V: TRBV20-1; CDR3: CSARDWRFVSYEQYF; DNA: TGCAGTGCTAGAGATTGGCGCTTCGTCTCCTACGAGCAGTACTTC
D: NA; J: TRBJ2-2; size: NA; V: TRBV28; CDR3: CASSLRTKANTGELFF; DNA: TGTGCCAGCAGTTTAAGGACTAAAGCGAACACCGGGGAGCTGTTTTTT
D: NA; J: TRBJ2-3; size: many; V: TRBV10-2; CDR3: CASSESRRGRTDTQYF; DNA: TGCGCCAGCAGTGAGTCTCGTCGGGGACGCACAGATACGCAGTATTTT
D: NA; J: TRBJ2-3; size: NA; V: TRBV28; CDR3: CASSPVEDTQYF; DNA: TGTGCCAGCAGTCCCGTGGAAGATACGCAGTATTTT
D: TRBD1; J: TRBJ1-1; size: many; V: TRBV29-1; CDR3: CSVAPGTGPNTEAFF; DNA: TGCAGCGTTGCCCCCGGGACAGGTCCTAACACTGAAGCTTTCTTT
D: NA; J: TRBJ1-1; size: many; V: TRBV28; CDR3: CASRPDWGEAFF; DNA: TGTGCCAGCAGACCGGACTGGGGTGAAGCTTTCTTT
D: TRBD1; J: TRBJ2-5; size: few; V: TRBV20-1; CDR3: CSARDQGALAETQYF; DNA: TGCAGTGCTAGGGATCAGGGGGCCCTGGCGGAGACCCAGTACTTC
D: NA; J: TRBJ2-7; size: many; V: TRBV11-2; CDR3: CASSRNQGYEQYF; DNA: TGTGCCAGCAGCCGTAATCAGGGCTACGAGCAGTACTTC
D: TRBD1; J: TRBJ1-1; size: NA; V: TRBV12-3/TRBV12-4; CDR3: CASMTGSNTEAFF; DNA: TGTGCCAGCATGACAGGGAGTAACACTGAAGCTTTCTTT
D: NA; J: TRBJ2-2; size: few; V: TRBV28; CDR3: CASSQRTVLNTGELFF; DNA: TGTGCCAGCAGTCAACGGACAGTTTTGAACACCGGGGAGCTGTTTTTT
D: TRBD1; J: TRBJ2-2; size: many; V: TRBV10-3; CDR3: CAISAGTALSTGELFF; DNA: TGTGCCATCAGCGCCGGGACAGCCTTGTCCACCGGGGAGCTGTTTTTT
D: NA; J: TRBJ1-1; size: NA; V: TRBV2; CDR3: CASRGSTLNTEAFF; DNA: TGTGCCAGTCGGGGCTCCACTTTGAACACTGAAGCTTTCTTT
D: TRBD2; J: TRBJ2-3; size: NA; V: TRBV2; CDR3: CASSDGTSGGLGTDTQYF; DNA: TGTGCCAGCAGTGACGGGACTAGCGGGGGGCTGGGCACAGATACGCAGTATTTT
D: NA; J: TRBJ1-4; size: many; V: TRBV10-3; CDR3: CAINGRTNEKLFF; DNA: TGTGCCATCAATGGACGGACTAATGAAAAACTGTTTTTT
D: TRBD1; J: TRBJ2-7; size: NA; V: TRBV7-9; CDR3: CASSSTGGPYEQYF; DNA: TGTGCCAGCAGCAGTACAGGGGGCCCCTACGAGCAGTACTTC
D: NA; J: TRBJ1-4; size: many; V: TRBV5-1; CDR3: CASSFGSATNEKLFF; DNA: TGCGCCAGCAGCTTCGGATCCGCAACTAATGAAAAACTGTTTTTT
D: NA; J: TRBJ1-1; size: many; V: TRBV28; CDR3: CASTRGGTEAFF; DNA: TGTGCCAGCACTCGGGGGGGCACTGAAGCTTTCTTT
D: NA; J: TRBJ1-1; size: medium-sized; V: TRBV5-1; CDR3: CASSLVGPNTEAFF; DNA: TGCGCCAGCAGCTTGGTGGGACCGAACACTGAAGCTTTCTTT
D: TRBD2; J: TRBJ2-7; size: many; V: TRBV7-9; CDR3: CASTPGSGGFYEQYF; DNA: TGTGCCAGCACCCCGGGGAGCGGGGGCTTCTACGAGCAGTACTTC
D: NA; J: TRBJ1-1; size: many; V: TRBV7-9; CDR3: CASFGTGDTEAFF; DNA: TGTGCCAGCTTCGGGACTGGGGACACTGAAGCTTTCTTT
D: TRBD1; J: TRBJ2-2; size: NA; V: TRBV19; CDR3: CASIDRGRGAGELFF; DNA: TGTGCCAGTATTGACAGGGGGCGAGGCGCCGGGGAGCTGTTTTTT
D: TRBD2; J: TRBJ2-1; size: NA; V: TRBV6-2/TRBV6-3; CDR3: CASSYWGTSGGRSRLGYNEQFF; DNA: TGTGCCAGCAGTTACTGGGGGACTAGCGGGGGCCGCTCCCGCCTGGGGTACAATGAGCAGTTCTTC
D: TRBD1; J: TRBJ2-4; size: few; V: TRBV11-2; CDR3: CASSLVGTGVRAKNIQYF; DNA: TGTGCCAGCAGCTTAGTGGGGACAGGGGTCCGAGCCAAAAACATTCAGTACTTC
D: NA; J: TRBJ2-7; size: few; V: TRBV6-2/TRBV6-3; CDR3: CASSYPGLGTYEQYF; DNA: TGTGCCAGCAGTTACCCCGGACTGGGGACCTACGAGCAGTACTTC
D: TRBD2; J: TRBJ2-3; size: many; V: TRBV7-2; CDR3: CASSPGRRGQYF; DNA: TGTGCCAGCAGCCCCGGGAGGAGGGGGCAGTATTTT
D: NA; J: TRBJ1-5; size: many; V: TRBV28; CDR3: CASSFPGSNQPQHF; DNA: TGTGCCAGCAGTTTCCCGGGTTCTAATCAGCCCCAGCATTTT
D: NA; J: TRBJ1-1; size: many; V: TRBV4-1; CDR3: CASSQVPGQNTEAFF; DNA: TGCGCCAGCAGCCAAGTACCCGGTCAGAACACTGAAGCTTTCTTT
D: TRBD1; J: TRBJ2-7; size: many; V: TRBV5-6; CDR3: CASSSPGTGGYEQYF; DNA: TGTGCCAGCAGCTCGCCCGGGACAGGTGGCTACGAGCAGTACTTC
D: NA; J: TRBJ2-5; size: many; V: TRBV2; CDR3: CASREVETQYF; DNA: TGTGCCAGCCGAGAGGTGGAGACCCAGTACTTC
D: NA; J: TRBJ2-5; size: many; V: TRBV2; CDR3: CASSEPPATEETQYF; DNA: TGTGCCAGCAGTGAGCCGCCAGCAACAGAAGAGACCCAGTACTTC
D: NA; J: TRBJ2-5; size: NA; V: TRBV6-1; CDR3: CASSGSGQETQYF; DNA: TGTGCCAGCAGTGGAAGCGGCCAAGAGACCCAGTACTTC
D: TRBD2; J: TRBJ2-1; size: many; V: TRBV5-1; CDR3: CASSLGSGGNNEQFF; DNA: TGCGCCAGCAGCTTGGGAAGCGGGGGCAACAATGAGCAGTTCTTC
D: NA; J: TRBJ1-1; size: many; V: TRBV7-6; CDR3: CASSPGNNAEAFF; DNA: TGTGCCAGCAGCCCAGGCAACAATGCCGAAGCTTTCTTT
D: NA; J: TRBJ2-7; size: NA; V: TRBV20-1; CDR3: CSARDIPPISGSYEQYF; DNA: TGCAGTGCTAGAGATATCCCCCCCATTAGCGGCTCCTACGAGCAGTACTTC
D: TRBD2; J: TRBJ2-7; size: few; V: TRBV6-2/TRBV6-3; CDR3: CASSYPTGTSGYEQYF; DNA: TGTGCCAGCAGTTACCCTACCGGGACTAGTGGATACGAGCAGTACTTC
D: NA; J: TRBJ1-4; size: few; V: TRBV11-2; CDR3: CASSYRTDIGEKLFF; DNA: TGTGCCAGCAGCTACCGGACAGATATCGGGGAAAAACTGTTTTTT
D: NA; J: TRBJ2-7; size: few; V: TRBV25-1; CDR3: CASSKDKNEQYF; DNA: TGTGCCAGCAGTAAGGACAAAAACGAGCAGTACTTC
D: NA; J: TRBJ2-2; size: many; V: TRBV2; CDR3: CASGEGHNTGELFF; DNA: TGTGCCAGCGGAGAAGGACACAACACCGGGGAGCTGTTTTTT
D: TRBD1; J: TRBJ2-4; size: NA; V: TRBV5-6; CDR3: CASSYGTGEFIQYF; DNA: TGTGCCAGCAGCTACGGGACAGGGGAGTTCATTCAGTACTTC
D: NA; J: TRBJ1-1; size: many; V: TRBV6-5; CDR3: CASSYRDTNTEAFF; DNA: TGTGCCAGCAGTTACCGAGATACGAACACTGAAGCTTTCTTT
D: NA; J: TRBJ2-1; size: many; V: TRBV7-9; CDR3: CASSLSLGSNEQFF; DNA: TGTGCCAGCAGCCTCAGTCTAGGGTCTAATGAGCAGTTCTTC
D: NA; J: TRBJ2-3; size: many; V: TRBV20-1; CDR3: CSAGPGAVTDTQYF; DNA: TGCAGTGCAGGACCGGGGGCCGTCACAGATACGCAGTATTTT
D: TRBD2; J: TRBJ2-1; size: many; V: TRBV20-1; CDR3: CSALLLLAGGLQFF; DNA: TGCAGTGCCCTATTGCTACTAGCGGGGGGGCTTCAGTTCTTC
D: TRBD1; J: TRBJ1-4; size: NA; V: TRBV5-1; CDR3: CASSQDRAGEKLFF; DNA: TGCGCCAGCAGCCAGGACAGGGCTGGTGAAAAACTGTTTTTT
D: TRBD2; J: TRBJ2-2; size: many; V: TRBV5-1; CDR3: CASSRLAGLDTGELFF; DNA: TGCGCCAGCAGCAGGCTAGCGGGGCTAGACACCGGGGAGCTGTTTTTT
D: TRBD2; J: TRBJ2-7; size: few; V: TRBV2; CDR3: CASSKRLAGDHEQYF; DNA: TGTGCCAGCAGTAAGAGACTAGCGGGGGATCACGAGCAGTACTTC
D: NA; J: TRBJ2-3; size: many; V: TRBV6-2/TRBV6-3; CDR3: CASSDYRDTQYF; DNA: TGTGCCAGCAGTGACTACAGGGATACGCAGTATTTT
D: NA; J: TRBJ1-5; size: few; V: TRBV6-6; CDR3: CASSYSLGVGSNQPQHF; DNA: TGTGCCAGCAGTTACTCGTTGGGGGTGGGAAGCAATCAGCCCCAGCATTTT
D: TRBD1; J: TRBJ2-3; size: many; V: TRBV4-3; CDR3: CASSHRQGSTDTQYF; DNA: TGCGCCAGCAGCCACAGACAGGGGTCCACAGATACGCAGTATTTT
D: TRBD2; J: TRBJ2-1; size: many; V: TRBV6-6; CDR3: CASSYSGLAGVYNEQFF; DNA: TGTGCCAGCAGTTACTCGGGACTAGCGGGGGTCTACAATGAGCAGTTCTTC